Here is one TCR beta chain with its context. The antigen remains undetermined. The source of the sample is a study of shared clonotypes between healthy human individuals. About the study: The study used three CD4 naive, three CD4 memory, two CD8 naive and one CD8 memory plate per donor.

Genomic DNA of every subset was divided equally among multiple immunoSEQ plates. Data came from immunoSEQ multiplex PCR; TCRdb stores just in-frame clones and leaves some out. The profile shows 1 million to 1.2 million clones, 60% to 85% of them singletons. Study findings and constraints: Estimated richness was generally greater in naive than memory subsets. Clonotypes shared by all four sorted-subset donors had higher generation probabilities than non-shared clonotypes.

Germline lookup yields CDR1 MGHRA and CDR2 YSYEKL. V lost 1 base and J lost 1, with 10 bases in between. This CDR3 is built from 15 residues. This TCR derives from a young man in good health. Some clones in this sample may be carry-over from other donors' samples. This chain connects TRBV4-1 to TRBJ2-5, with a tentative D call TRBD2 (6 bases). Sequences were obtained from memory CD4+ T cells from PBMCs. The subset is: CD45RA-negative fraction. DNA for the CDR3: TGCGCCAGCAGCCAAGTTGGCGGGGTCCAAGAGACCCAGTACTTC. Translating it yields CASSQVGGVQETQYF.